These 6 T cell receptor beta chains were sequenced from one sample in a study of blood T cells in healthy people across ages. Primed by a sample-barcoded 5' primer and a J-beta primer mix, a second PCR proceeded for about 7 to 11 cycles. TCRdb analysed the 5' RACE reads with MiXCR anew, one entry per CDR3 protein. The data show fewer than 900,000 distinct CDR3 sequences, around 45% seen once. The specimen was blood. The receptors stem from a woman in her sixties in good health.

There are a few counts of this clonotype. This rearrangement joins TRBV28 to TRBJ1-2, with 11 nucleotides matching TRBD1. V was clipped by 4 bases and J by 1 base; unmatched bases: 5. This CDR3 has 16 amino acids. Germline V gene data show CDR1 as MDHEN and CDR2 as SYDVKM. The CDR3 loop is CASSSPGTGGNYGYTF. CDR3 DNA: TGTGCCAGCAGTTCCCCGGGGACAGGGGGTAACTATGGCTACACCTTC.

The rearrangement links TRBV7-2 to TRBJ2-1; the match to TRBD2 covers 13 bases. V lost 5 bases and J lost 9; bases outside the gene matches: 7. The CDR3 contains 15 residues. CDR1 is SGHTA, CDR2 FQGNSA, per germline. The CDR3 DNA reads TGTGCCAGCAGCCCTCGACTAGCGGGAGGTGGTGAGCAGTTCTTC. It specifies CASSPRLAGGGEQFF.

In its sample, this clonotype was seen a few times. The chain has TRBV10-2 and TRBJ2-3, with TRBD2 matching over 7 bases. The CDR3 extends over 16 amino acids. CDR1 and CDR2 (germline): WSHSY, SAAADI. The V and J ends lost 3 bases and 3 bases, in that order; junction bases with no gene match: 9. CDR3 nucleotide sequence: TGCGCCAGCAGTGAAGAAGGAAAAGCGGGAACAGATACGCAGTATTTT. This codes for CASSEEGKAGTDTQYF.

On this clonotype: This may come from a read error, since a much larger clone is one base off. The CDR3 sequence is CSVTTSNEQYF. CDR3 coding DNA: TGCAGCGTAACCACATCCAACGAGCAGTACTTC. The chain couples TRBV29-1 to TRBJ2-7; D remains unclear. The CDR3 extends over 11 amino acids. Germline-derived CDR1 and CDR2 are SQVTM and ANQGSEA. V gave up 6 bases and J gave up 5 bases, with 11 bases separating them.

The chain has TRBV4-3 and TRBJ2-2, with a possible D match to TRBD1 (5 bases). This CDR3 region has 13 residues. The germline V gene encodes CDR1 LGHNA and CDR2 YSLEER. The germline V and J ends were trimmed by 5 bases and 9 bases, with 13 bases remaining between them. The CDR3, as DNA: TGCGCCAGCAGCGAGCAGGGAAAAAGGGAGCTGTTTTTT. It specifies CASSEQGKRELFF.

The sample holds a few counts of this clonotype. The V and J genes are TRBV5-6 and TRBJ2-3; TRBD2 agrees at 14 bases. The CDR3 has 17 residues. The junction had 6 bases not matched to a gene; V was cut back by 1 base and J by 5 bases. Germline V gene sequence: CDR1 SGHDT, CDR2 YYEEEE. The CDR3 sequence: CASSLRGTSGSLDTQYF. CDR3 sequence (DNA): TGTGCCAGCAGCTTGAGGGGGACTAGCGGGAGTTTAGATACGCAGTATTTT.